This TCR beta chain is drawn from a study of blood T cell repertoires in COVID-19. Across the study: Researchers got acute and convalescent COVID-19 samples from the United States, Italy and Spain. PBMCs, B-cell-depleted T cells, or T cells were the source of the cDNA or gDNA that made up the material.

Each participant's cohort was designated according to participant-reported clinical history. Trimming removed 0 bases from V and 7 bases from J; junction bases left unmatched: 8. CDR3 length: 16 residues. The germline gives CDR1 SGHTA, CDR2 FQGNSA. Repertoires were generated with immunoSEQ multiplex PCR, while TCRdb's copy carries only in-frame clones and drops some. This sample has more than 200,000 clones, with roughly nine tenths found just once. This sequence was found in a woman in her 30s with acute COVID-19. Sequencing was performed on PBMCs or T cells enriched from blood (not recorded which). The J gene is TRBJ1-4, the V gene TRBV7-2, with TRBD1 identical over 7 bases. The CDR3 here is CASSLAQTGPPEKLFF. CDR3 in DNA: TGTGCCAGCAGCTTAGCGCAGACAGGGCCACCTGAAAAACTGTTTTTT.